Detailed here is one T cell receptor beta chain. The V gene's germline CDR1 is SGHDT and CDR2 YYEEEE. This CDR3 contains 16 residues. V lost 2 bases and J lost 2, with 14 bases in between. This entry comes from a study of blood T cell repertoires in COVID-19. The overall study: The analysed material was cDNA or gDNA that came from T cells, B-cell-depleted T cells, or PBMCs.

In the original analysis: Reference gene primer amplification gave nucleated cell count estimates. Using immunoSEQ multiplex PCR, the repertoire was profiled, and TCRdb retains in-frame clones only, with some absent. That table furnishes V, J and clone size, whereas the DNA furnished D and trimming. The profile shows around 300,000 clones, roughly 87% of them singletons. V and J are TRBV5-6 and TRBJ1-5, with D unresolved. This TCR came from a man aged 18 to 30 with active or convalescent COVID-19. Sequencing input: peripheral blood. CDR3 nucleotides: TGTGCCAGCAGCTTCTTTGGGAGGGTCGGCAATCAGCCCCAGCATTTT. Translating it yields CASSFFGRVGNQPQHF.